Listed here are 8 T cell receptor beta chains from one sample, sequenced in a study of blood T cell repertoires in COVID-19. Some clones are missing from TCRdb's copy, which holds only in-frame ones; the method was immunoSEQ multiplex PCR. The sample yields about 260,000 clones, about nine tenths seen once. Specimen: peripheral blood. The origin of the receptors is a woman aged 40 to 50 with acute or convalescent COVID-19.

This chain connects TRBV10-3 to TRBJ2-1; 7 nucleotides line up with TRBD2. Germline assignment: CDR1 ENHRY and CDR2 SYGVKD. This CDR3 is built from 18 residues. V lost 0 bases and J lost 4; bases outside the gene matches: 12. This CDR3 is CAISESGLSSGHYNEQFF. CDR3 coding DNA: TGTGCCATCAGTGAGTCAGGACTTTCTAGCGGCCATTACAATGAGCAGTTCTTC.

This chain joins TRBV6-5 and TRBJ1-2; D might be TRBD1 (5 bases). V dropped 2 bases and J dropped 4 bases, with 14 bases sitting between them. The CDR3 sequence is 15 residues long. The V gene's germline CDR1 is MNHEY and CDR2 SVGAGI. CDR3 DNA sequence: TGTGCCAGCAGTTACCAAGTGAGGCAGGGCTATGGCTACACCTTC. It is translated as CASSYQVRQGYGYTF.

V usage is TRBV6-2 or TRBV6-3 and J usage is TRBJ2-1; 14 bases are shared with TRBD2. Unmatched junction bases numbered 7, after V lost 0 bases and J lost 6 bases. In germline, CDR1 is MNHEY, CDR2 SVGEGT. The CDR3 totals 18 residues. The CDR3 spells CASSYSPGLAGGSNEQFF. The CDR3 DNA follows: TGTGCCAGCAGTTACTCACCCGGACTAGCGGGGGGTTCCAATGAGCAGTTCTTC.

The V call is TRBV20-1, the J call TRBJ2-6; 8 nucleotides line up with TRBD1. Germline-derived CDR1 and CDR2 are DFQATT and SNEGSKA (reference sequence). V lost 3 bases to trimming and J lost 0 bases; unmatched junction nucleotides: 4. This CDR3 has 16 amino acids. In DNA, the CDR3 is TGCAGTGCTAGTTTGGGACAGGCCTCTGGGGCCAACGTCCTGACTTTC. Residues: CSASLGQASGANVLTF.

The chain joins TRBV19 to TRBJ1-4; TRBD1 matches at 7 bases. Germline V gene lookup returns CDR1 LNHDA and CDR2 SQIVND (reference sequence). CDR3 length: 15 residues. The trim removed 4 bases at V and 0 bases at J, leaving 2 bases unmatched. This CDR3 reads CASSTGTATNEKLFF. Here the CDR3 DNA reads TGTGCCAGTAGTACCGGGACAGCAACTAATGAAAAACTGTTTTTT.

Only a few counts were recorded for this clone. V is TRBV23-1 and J is TRBJ1-2; 7 positions agree with TRBD1. TRBV23-1 is an ORF, with its function uncertain. V lost 3 bases and J lost 7; bases outside the gene matches: 11. The CDR3 is 15 residues long. The CDR3 reads CASSQYRGPIGGYTF. The DNA of the CDR3 is TGCGCCAGCAGTCAGTACAGGGGACCGATCGGTGGCTACACCTTC.

The chain links TRBV7-6 to TRBJ1-2, with 7 positions matching TRBD1. Germline lookup yields CDR1 SGHVS and CDR2 FNYEAQ. V was pared by 0 bases and J by 5 bases, with 6 bases of the junction left unmatched. CDR3 length: 15 amino acids. CDR3 loop: CASSLAGTAYYGYTF. CDR3 bases: TGTGCCAGCAGCTTAGCCGGGACAGCTTATTATGGCTACACCTTC.

V gene TRBV12-3 or TRBV12-4 combines with J gene TRBJ1-5, with unresolved D. V was pared by 4 bases and J by 3 bases, with 7 bases between. CDR3 length: 13 residues. CDR3 sequence: CASSSGFNQPQHF. The DNA of the CDR3 is TGTGCCAGCAGTTCGGGGTTCAATCAGCCCCAGCATTTT.